The present entry profiles one T cell receptor (beta chain) with its context. No antigen is known for it. A multiplex PCR was run with 60 Vbeta primers and 13 Jbeta primers. Sequenced by immunoSEQ multiplex PCR; TCRdb stores in-frame clones only, minus some. Here the sample spans around 190,000 clones, around 82% being singletons. The data originate from a study of cytomegalovirus exposure and HLA in healthy donors. Findings and limits, study-wide: It was in a later analysis that TCR association rates were seen to vary by HLA locus, highest for DRB1 and lowest for HLA-C.

Looked up from germline, CDR1 is MDHEN and CDR2 is SYDVKM. With V trimmed by 6 bases and J by 1 base, 24 bases remained unmatched. The CDR3 length is 21 residues. This sequence originates from a woman younger than 45 in good health and CMV-seronegative. V and J are TRBV28 and TRBJ1-1; 9 bases map to TRBD1. Source material: PBMCs. The CDR3 protein is CASSPGQGSWLIRTKNTEAFF. The CDR3 region has the DNA TGTGCCAGCAGCCCCGGACAGGGGAGTTGGTTGATTAGAACCAAGAACACTGAAGCTTTCTTT.